What follows is one TCR beta chain and its context. What it recognizes is unknown. This entry is derived from a study of cytomegalovirus exposure and HLA in healthy donors. Sequenced by immunoSEQ multiplex PCR; TCRdb stores in-frame clones only, minus some. Found here are more than 200,000 clones, over 75% of them singletons; the top ten hold about 12%. Study-level results: TCR beta chains numbering 150 to 200 were designated cytomegalovirus-associated.

In germline, CDR1 is MDHEN, CDR2 SYDVKM. CDR3 length: 15 amino acids. Trimming removed 4 bases from V and 2 bases from J, with 13 bases in between. The donors were part of the roughly 120-subject validation cohort, which stood apart from the roughly 700-subject first cohort. The V gene is TRBV28, the J gene TRBJ2-3, with D tentatively TRBD1 or TRBD2 (5 bases each). Sequencing used PBMCs. The clonotype originates from a man aged 18 to 35 in good health and CMV-seropositive. The CDR3 loop reads CASSCRGAFTDTQYF. The CDR3, as DNA: TGTGCCAGCAGTTGTCGAGGGGCCTTCACAGATACGCAGTATTTT. Combining the CDR3 with reference TRBV28 and TRBJ2-3 gives the whole variable domain DVKVTQSSRYLVKRTGEKVFLECVQDMDHENMFWYRQDPGLGLRLIYFSYDVKMKEKGDIPEGYSVSREKKERFSLILESASTNQTSMYLCASSCRGAFTDTQYFGPGTRLTVL.